This T cell receptor beta chain was identified during a study of T cells in Graves' hyperthyroidism and ophthalmopathy. Points from the study as a whole: Blood samples included most of the expanded thyroid clonotypes exceeding 0.001.

This clonotype was seen at least ten times. Its antigen is still unknown. There were TCR beta CDR3 regions amplified from RNA transcripts. HTBI primers were used for first-round RT-PCR of the TCR CDR3. Each CDR3 protein gets one entry after TCRdb re-called the multiplex PCR reads with MiXCR. This table has about 290,000 distinct CDR3 sequences, 13% appearing once. The CDR3 is 12 amino acids. V lost 4 bases and J lost 3, with 6 bases in between. The V gene's germline CDR1 is LGHDT and CDR2 YNNKEL (reference sequence). Approximately 10 ml of fresh peripheral blood supplied the PBMCs. The source is a woman in her twenties or thirties with Graves' hyperthyroidism that later progressed to Graves' ophthalmopathy. The material sequenced was blood. This chain links TRBV3-1 with TRBJ2-5; D may correspond to TRBD1 or TRBD2 (5 bases each). The CDR3 DNA sequence: TGTGCCAGCAGCCGGGGGAAAGAGACCCAGTACTTC. Its translation is CASSRGKETQYF.